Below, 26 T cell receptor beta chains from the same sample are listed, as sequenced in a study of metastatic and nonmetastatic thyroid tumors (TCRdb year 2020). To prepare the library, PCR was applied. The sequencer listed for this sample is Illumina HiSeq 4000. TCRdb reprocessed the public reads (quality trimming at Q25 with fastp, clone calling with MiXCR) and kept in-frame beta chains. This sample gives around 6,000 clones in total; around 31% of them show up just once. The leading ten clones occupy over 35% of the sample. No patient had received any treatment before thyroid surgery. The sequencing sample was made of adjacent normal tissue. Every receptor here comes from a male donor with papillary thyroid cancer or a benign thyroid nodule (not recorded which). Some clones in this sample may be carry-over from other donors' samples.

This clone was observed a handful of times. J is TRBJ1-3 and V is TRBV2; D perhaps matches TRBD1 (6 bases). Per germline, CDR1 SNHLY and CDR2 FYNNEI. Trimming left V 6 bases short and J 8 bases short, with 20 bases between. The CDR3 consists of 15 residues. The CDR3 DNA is TGTGCCAGCAGCTTAGCCTCGGGAGGGGGATACACCATATATTTT. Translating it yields CASSLASGGGYTIYF.

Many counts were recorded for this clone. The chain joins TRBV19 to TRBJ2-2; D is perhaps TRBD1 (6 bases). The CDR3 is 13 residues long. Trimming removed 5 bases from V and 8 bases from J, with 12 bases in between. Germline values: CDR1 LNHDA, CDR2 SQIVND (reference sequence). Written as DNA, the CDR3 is TGTGCCAGTAGTCAGGGGACGTCGGGGGAGCTGTTTTTT. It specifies CASSQGTSGELFF.

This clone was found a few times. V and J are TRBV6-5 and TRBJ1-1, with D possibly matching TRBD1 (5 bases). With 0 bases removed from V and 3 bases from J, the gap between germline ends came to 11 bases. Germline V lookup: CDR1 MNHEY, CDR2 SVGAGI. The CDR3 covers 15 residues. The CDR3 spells CASSYSVGGDTEAFF. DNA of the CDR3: TGTGCCAGCAGTTACTCGGTCGGGGGAGACACTGAAGCTTTCTTT.

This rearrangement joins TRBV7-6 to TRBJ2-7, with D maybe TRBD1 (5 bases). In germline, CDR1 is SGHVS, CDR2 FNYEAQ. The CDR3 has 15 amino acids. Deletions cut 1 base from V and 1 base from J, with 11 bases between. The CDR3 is CASSLGRGQSYEQYF. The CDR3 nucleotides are TGTGCCAGCAGCTTAGGAAGGGGCCAGTCCTACGAGCAGTACTTC.

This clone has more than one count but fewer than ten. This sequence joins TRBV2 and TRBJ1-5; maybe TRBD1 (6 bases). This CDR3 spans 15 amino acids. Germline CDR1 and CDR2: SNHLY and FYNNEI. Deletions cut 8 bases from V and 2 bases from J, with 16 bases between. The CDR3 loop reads CASSETGMRNQPQHF. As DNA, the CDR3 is TGTGCCAGCTCCGAAACAGGGATGCGCAATCAGCCCCAGCATTTT.

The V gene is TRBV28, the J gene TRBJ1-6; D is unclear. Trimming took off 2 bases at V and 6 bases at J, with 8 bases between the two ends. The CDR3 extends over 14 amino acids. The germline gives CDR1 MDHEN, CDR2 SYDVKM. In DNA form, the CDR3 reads TGTGCCAGCAGTTTAGCGGGCCTTAATTCACCCCTCCACTTT. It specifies CASSLAGLNSPLHF.

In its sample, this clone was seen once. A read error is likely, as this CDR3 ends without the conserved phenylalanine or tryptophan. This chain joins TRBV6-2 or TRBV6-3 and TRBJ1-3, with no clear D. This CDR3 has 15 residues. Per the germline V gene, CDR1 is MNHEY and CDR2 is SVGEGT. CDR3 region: CACSYSRPLGNTIYS. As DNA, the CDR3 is TGTGCCTGCAGTTACTCCAGACCGCTAGGAAACACCATATATTCT.

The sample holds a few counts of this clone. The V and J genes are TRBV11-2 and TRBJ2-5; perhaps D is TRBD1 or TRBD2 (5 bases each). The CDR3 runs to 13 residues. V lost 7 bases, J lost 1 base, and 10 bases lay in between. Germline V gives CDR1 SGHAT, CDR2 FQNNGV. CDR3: CASTRGPQETQYF. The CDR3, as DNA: TGTGCCAGCACCCGGGGACCCCAAGAGACCCAGTACTTC.

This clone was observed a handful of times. DNA for the CDR3: TGTGCCAGCAGCTTAGCCCAGGGGGCGACTGAAGCTTTCTTT. It specifies CASSLAQGATEAFF. The genes are TRBV11-2 and TRBJ1-1; 8 positions agree with TRBD1. The germline gives CDR1 SGHAT, CDR2 FQNNGV. This CDR3 spans 14 amino acids. The J segment lost 5 bases and the V segment lost 1 base, leaving 3 bases of the junction unmatched.

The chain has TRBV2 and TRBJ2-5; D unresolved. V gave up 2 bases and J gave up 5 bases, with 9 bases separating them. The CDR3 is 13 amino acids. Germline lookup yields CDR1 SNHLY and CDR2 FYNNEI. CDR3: CASSETNAETQYF. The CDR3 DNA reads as TGTGCCAGCAGTGAAACTAACGCGGAGACCCAGTACTTC.

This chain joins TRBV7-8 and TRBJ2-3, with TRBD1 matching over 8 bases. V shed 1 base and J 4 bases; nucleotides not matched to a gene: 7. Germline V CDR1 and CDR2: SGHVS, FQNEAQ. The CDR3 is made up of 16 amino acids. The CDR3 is CASSLEGGQGSDTQYF. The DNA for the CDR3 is TGTGCCAGCAGCTTAGAGGGAGGACAGGGTTCAGATACGCAGTATTTT.

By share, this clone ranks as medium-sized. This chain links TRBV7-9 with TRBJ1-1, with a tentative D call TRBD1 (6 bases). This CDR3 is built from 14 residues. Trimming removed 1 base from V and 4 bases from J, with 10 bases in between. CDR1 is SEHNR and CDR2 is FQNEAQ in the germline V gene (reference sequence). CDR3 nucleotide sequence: TGTGCCAGCAGCTTAGGGGGGGCGGCCACTGAAGCTTTCTTT. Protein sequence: CASSLGGAATEAFF.

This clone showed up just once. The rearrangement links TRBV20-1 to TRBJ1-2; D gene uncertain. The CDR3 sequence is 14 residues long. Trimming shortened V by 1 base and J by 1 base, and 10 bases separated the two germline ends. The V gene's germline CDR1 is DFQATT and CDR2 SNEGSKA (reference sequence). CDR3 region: CSARGGRSNYGYTF. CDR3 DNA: TGCAGTGCTAGAGGCGGTCGTAGTAACTATGGCTACACCTTC.

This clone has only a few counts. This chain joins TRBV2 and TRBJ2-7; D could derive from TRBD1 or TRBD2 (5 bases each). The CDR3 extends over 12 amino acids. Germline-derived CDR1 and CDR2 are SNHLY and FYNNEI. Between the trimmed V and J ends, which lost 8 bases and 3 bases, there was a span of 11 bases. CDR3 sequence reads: CASRGGFYEQYF. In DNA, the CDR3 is TGTGCCAGCCGTGGGGGATTCTACGAGCAGTACTTC. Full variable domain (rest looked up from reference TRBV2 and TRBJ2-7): EPEVTQTPSHQVTQMGQEVILRCVPISNHLYFYWYRQILGQKVEFLVSFYNNEISEKSEIFDDQFSVERPDGSNFTLKIRSTKLEDSAMYFCASRGGFYEQYFGPGTRLTVT.

The DNA for the CDR3 is TGTGCCAGCAGTTACCAGGGGGGAATTAATGAAAAACTGTTTTTT. Encoded protein: CASSYQGGINEKLFF. This sequence joins TRBV12-3 or TRBV12-4 and TRBJ1-4; TRBD1 matches at 7 bases. J was trimmed by 4 bases and V by 4 bases; bases with no gene match: 6. This CDR3 is built from 15 residues.

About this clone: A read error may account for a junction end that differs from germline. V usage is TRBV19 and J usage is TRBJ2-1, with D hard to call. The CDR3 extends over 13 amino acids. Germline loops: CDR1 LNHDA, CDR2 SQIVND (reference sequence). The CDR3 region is CARSIRSSDEKCF. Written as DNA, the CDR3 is TGTGCCAGAAGTATTCGCTCGTCCGATGAGAAGTGCTTC.

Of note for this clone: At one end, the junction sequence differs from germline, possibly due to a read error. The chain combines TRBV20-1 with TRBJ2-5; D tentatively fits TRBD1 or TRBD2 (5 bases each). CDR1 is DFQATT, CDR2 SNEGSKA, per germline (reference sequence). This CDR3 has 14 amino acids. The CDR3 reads CSASTRGPPGTKYF. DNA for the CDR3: TGCAGTGCCTCCACTAGAGGTCCCCCTGGGACCAAGTACTTC.

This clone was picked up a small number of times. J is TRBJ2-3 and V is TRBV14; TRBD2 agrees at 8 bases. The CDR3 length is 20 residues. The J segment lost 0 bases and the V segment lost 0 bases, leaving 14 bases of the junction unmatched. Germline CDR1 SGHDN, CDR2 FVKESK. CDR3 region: CASSQEAPGLVFRSTDTQYF. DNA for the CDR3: TGTGCCAGCAGCCAAGAGGCGCCGGGACTAGTATTTCGCAGCACAGATACGCAGTATTTT.

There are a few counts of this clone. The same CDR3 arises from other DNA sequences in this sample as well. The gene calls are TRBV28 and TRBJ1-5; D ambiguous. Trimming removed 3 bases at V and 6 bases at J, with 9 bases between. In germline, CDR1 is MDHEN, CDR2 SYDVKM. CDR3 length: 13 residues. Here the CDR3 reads CASSFLGFQPQHF. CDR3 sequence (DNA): TGTGCCAGCAGTTTTCTGGGGTTTCAGCCCCAGCATTTT. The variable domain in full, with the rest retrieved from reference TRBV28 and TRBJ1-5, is DVKVTQSSRYLVKRTGEKVFLECVQDMDHENMFWYRQDPGLGLRLIYFSYDVKMKEKGDIPEGYSVSREKKERFSLILESASTNQTSMYLCASSFLGFQPQHFGDGTRLSIL.

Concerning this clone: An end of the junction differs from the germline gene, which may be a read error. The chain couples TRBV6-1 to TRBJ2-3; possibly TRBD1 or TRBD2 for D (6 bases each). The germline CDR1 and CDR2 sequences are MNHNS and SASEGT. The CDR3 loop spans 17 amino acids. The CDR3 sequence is CASGEGRGRWNTDTQYF. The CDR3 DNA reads TGTGCCAGCGGTGAAGGCCGGGGGCGATGGAACACAGATACGCAGTATTTT.

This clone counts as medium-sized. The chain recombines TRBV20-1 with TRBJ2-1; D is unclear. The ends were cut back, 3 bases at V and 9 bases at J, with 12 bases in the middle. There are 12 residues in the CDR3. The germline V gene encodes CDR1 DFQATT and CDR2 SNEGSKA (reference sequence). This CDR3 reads CSARVESAEQFF. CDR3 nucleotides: TGCAGTGCTAGGGTCGAGAGTGCTGAGCAGTTCTTC.

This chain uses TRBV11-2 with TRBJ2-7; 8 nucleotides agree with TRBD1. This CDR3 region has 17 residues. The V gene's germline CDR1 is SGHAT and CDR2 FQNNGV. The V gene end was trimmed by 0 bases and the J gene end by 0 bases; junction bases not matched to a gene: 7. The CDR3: CASSLEGWDRSSYEQYF. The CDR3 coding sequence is TGTGCCAGCAGCTTAGAAGGATGGGACAGGAGCTCCTACGAGCAGTACTTC. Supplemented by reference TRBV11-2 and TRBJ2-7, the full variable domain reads EAGVAQSPRYKIIEKRQSVAFWCNPISGHATLYWYQQILGQGPKLLIQFQNNGVVDDSQLPKDRFSAERLKGVDSTLKIQPAKLEDSAVYLCASSLEGWDRSSYEQYFGPGTRLTVT.

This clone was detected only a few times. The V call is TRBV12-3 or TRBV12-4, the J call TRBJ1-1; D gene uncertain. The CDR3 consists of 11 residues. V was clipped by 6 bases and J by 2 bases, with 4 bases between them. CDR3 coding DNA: TGTGCCAGCAGACATAACACTGAAGCTTTCTTT. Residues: CASRHNTEAFF.

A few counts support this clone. Here the CDR3 DNA reads TGTGCCTGGAGTTTTAGAGACAGGGGCTATGGCTACACCTTC. Translation gives CAWSFRDRGYGYTF. The chain has TRBV30 and TRBJ1-2; 8 nucleotides match TRBD1. Germline CDR1 and CDR2: GTSNPN and SVGIG (reference sequence). The CDR3 totals 14 residues. J was trimmed by 4 bases and V by 2 bases; bases with no gene match: 6.

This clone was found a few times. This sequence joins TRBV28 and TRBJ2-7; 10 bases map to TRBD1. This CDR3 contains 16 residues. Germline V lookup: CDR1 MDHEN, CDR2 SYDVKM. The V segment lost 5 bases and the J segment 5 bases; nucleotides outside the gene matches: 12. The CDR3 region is CASSTQAGTGVDEQYF. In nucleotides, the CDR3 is TGTGCCAGCAGTACCCAAGCCGGGACAGGGGTCGACGAGCAGTACTTC.

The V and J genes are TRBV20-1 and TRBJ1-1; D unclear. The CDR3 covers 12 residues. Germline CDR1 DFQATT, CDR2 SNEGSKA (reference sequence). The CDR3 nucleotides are TGCAGCTACTACATTGGGAACACTGAAGCTTTCTTT. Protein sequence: CSYYIGNTEAFF.